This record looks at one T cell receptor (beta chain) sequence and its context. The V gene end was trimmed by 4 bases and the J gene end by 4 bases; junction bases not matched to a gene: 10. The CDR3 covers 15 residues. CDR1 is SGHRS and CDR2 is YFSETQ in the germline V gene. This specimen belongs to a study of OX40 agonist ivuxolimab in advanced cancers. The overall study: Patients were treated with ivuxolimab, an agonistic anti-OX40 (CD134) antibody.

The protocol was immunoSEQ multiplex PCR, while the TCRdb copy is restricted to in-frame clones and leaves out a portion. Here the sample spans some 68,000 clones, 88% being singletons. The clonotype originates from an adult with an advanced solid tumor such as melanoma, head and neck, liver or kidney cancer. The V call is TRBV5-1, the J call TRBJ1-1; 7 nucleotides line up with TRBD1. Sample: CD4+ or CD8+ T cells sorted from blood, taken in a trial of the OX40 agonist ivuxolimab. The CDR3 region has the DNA TGCGCCAGCAGCGTGGAGGGGGCCAGGGGCACTGAAGCTTTCTTT. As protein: CASSVEGARGTEAFF. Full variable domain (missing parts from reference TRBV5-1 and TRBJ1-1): KAGVTQTPRYLIKTRGQQVTLSCSPISGHRSVSWYQQTPGQGLQFLFEYFSETQRNKGNFPGRFSGRQFSNSRSEMNVSTLELGDSALYLCASSVEGARGTEAFFGQGTRLTVV.